The following is a T cell receptor (beta chain) sequence with its context. Its antigen is not yet known. Base qualities are not provided; no much larger clone lies one nucleotide away. The sample belongs to a study of blood T cell repertoires in COVID-19 (TCRdb year 2020). Regarding the study in general: Samples covering the acute and convalescent phases of COVID-19 were provided by collaborators in the United States, Italy and Spain. The prospective study material was composed of cDNA or gDNA derived from T cells, B-cell-depleted T cells, or PBMCs. The repertoires were released in a freely available public database intended as a resource for research on the immune response to SARS-CoV-2. Deeply sampled blood TCRbeta repertoires from subjects exposed to, actively infected with, or recovered from COVID-19 were included in the dataset. The samples were drawn from two sources: the first 160 participants of the ongoing ImmuneRACE study, and over 1,000 subjects contributed by 6 global collaborators. The sample metadata nearly always contained a de-identified subject ID, COVID-19 status, age in years and sex. Where HLA class I and class II types were available, the types were taken from metadata supplied by the sample provider, not from assay-based typing.

The trim is 2 bases for V and 2 bases for J, with a gap of 16 bases between the germline ends. There are 17 amino acids in the CDR3, from cysteine to phenylalanine inclusive. Only the CDR3 part of the read is kept: 51 bases, read in frame from the first base. In the germline V gene, CDR1 corresponds to MDHEN and CDR2 to SYDVKM. In the prospective study, participants were about 18 to 100 years old, resided in under 30 geographic areas of the United States, and were enrolled through a virtual design. Cohort assignment in the prospective study relied on participant-reported clinical history from a screening survey and a study questionnaire. Recovered participants in ImmuneRACE Cohort 3 were defined as having two consecutive negative NP/OP PCR tests, clearance from a healthcare professional, or resolution of symptoms. Mobile phlebotomists in the prospective study collected whole blood, serum and a nasopharyngeal or oropharyngeal swab from every participant. Additional blood draws and questionnaires over an approximately 2-month period could optionally be provided by prospective study participants. Prospective study blood samples were shipped either frozen or at room temperature before DNA extraction.

The immunoSEQ Assay, a bias-controlled multiplex PCR, was used to amplify TCRbeta CDR3 regions from genomic DNA. The authors' pipeline ran thus. The number of nucleated cells in each sample was estimated by amplification of reference gene primers within the assay. To quantify the absolute abundance of each unique TCRbeta CDR3 rearrangement, sequence reads were collapsed and filtered. For each sample, productive Simpson clonality was calculated by taking the square root of Simpson's diversity index across productive rearrangements. This immuneACCESS table, as held by TCRdb, lists in-frame sequences with V and J called but not all clones. Of the missing ones, under half trace to an unresolved V gene in checked studies; the others have no known cause. Clone size and the V and J calls come from that table; the DNA yielded D and trimming. The sample yields nearly 250,000 clones; around 86% were counted once. The ten top clones hold around 1.9% of the sample.

Study-wide conclusions, independent of this receptor: How much clinical and demographic metadata was included differed by source and by participant, and the metadata was provided uncurated.

The chain links TRBV28 with TRBJ1-5, with a weak D call of TRBD1 (6 bases match). The sample consisted of PBMCs or T cells enriched from blood (not recorded which). The clonotype comes from a woman between 50 and 59 years old who had recovered from COVID-19. The nucleotide sequence reads as follows: TGTGCCAGCAGTTTACCGGGTACAGGGAATCGCAATCAGCCCCAGCATTTT. It codes for CASSLPGTGNRNQPQHF.